The 30 T cell receptor beta chains below all came from one sample that was sequenced in a study of cytomegalovirus exposure and HLA in healthy donors. This PCR relied on a set of 60 Vbeta primers and 13 Jbeta primers. The assay was immunoSEQ multiplex PCR, and TCRdb's table has in-frame clones only and misses some. The profile shows roughly 120,000 clones, approximately 78% of them singletons. The specimen was PBMCs. These receptors were obtained from a woman in her 30s in good health and CMV-seropositive.

J is TRBJ2-5 and V is TRBV7-9; D might be TRBD2 (7 bases). Judging by the DNA end, TRBJ2-7 fits better; the J call may be wrong. Germline V gene data show CDR1 as SEHNR and CDR2 as FQNEAQ (reference sequence). The CDR3 totals 17 residues. The CDR3 here is CASSLVGGGYKSYEQYF. Written as DNA, the CDR3 is TGTGCCAGCAGCTTAGTTGGCGGGGGCTACAAGTCCTACGAGCAGTACTTC.

This chain joins TRBV2 and TRBJ2-2; the D is unclear. This CDR3 is built from 14 residues. The V gene lost 6 bases and the J gene lost 6 bases, with 14 bases spanning the gap. Germline lookup yields CDR1 SNHLY and CDR2 FYNNEI. CDR3 nucleotides: TGTGCCAGCAGGGTCGCTCCCGGAGCCGGGGAGCTGTTTTTT. This sequence encodes CASRVAPGAGELFF. Variable domain in full (rest from reference TRBV2 and TRBJ2-2): EPEVTQTPSHQVTQMGQEVILRCVPISNHLYFYWYRQILGQKVEFLVSFYNNEISEKSEIFDDQFSVERPDGSNFTLKIRSTKLEDSAMYFCASRVAPGAGELFFGEGSRLTVL.

This clone showed up just a few times. The chain carries TRBV4-3 and TRBJ1-4, with 8 nucleotides matching TRBD1. The CDR3 spans 14 residues. The ends lost 4 bases at V and 7 bases at J; junction bases unmatched: 5. Per the germline V gene, CDR1 is LGHNA and CDR2 is YSLEER. The DNA for the CDR3 is TGCGCCAGCAGCCTACAGGGGGGGAGTGAAAAACTGTTTTTT. As protein: CASSLQGGSEKLFF.

CDR3 nucleotides: TGTGCCAGCAGTTCTAGGTCGTGGGACACTGAAGCTTTCTTT. This sequence encodes CASSSRSWDTEAFF. V and J are TRBV6-5 and TRBJ1-1; no reliable D call. The CDR3 is 14 amino acids. CDR1 and CDR2 (germline): MNHEY, SVGAGI. V lost 4 bases and J lost 3, with 12 bases in between.

V is TRBV4-3 and J is TRBJ2-2, with TRBD1 identical over 8 bases. This CDR3 region has 14 residues. CDR1 is LGHNA, CDR2 YSLEER, per germline. V gave up 4 bases and J gave up 3 bases; unmatched junction bases: 1. As DNA, the CDR3 is TGCGCCAGCAGCCCGGACAGGGACACCGGGGAGCTGTTTTTT. Protein sequence: CASSPDRDTGELFF.

J is TRBJ1-4 and V is TRBV4-3; possible D gene TRBD1, 5 bases. This CDR3 is 15 amino acids long. Germline loops: CDR1 LGHNA, CDR2 YSLEER. V lost 4 bases and J 8 bases, leaving 17 bases between the germline ends. Written as DNA, the CDR3 is TGCGCCAGCAGCCGATTCGGGGGAAATGAGGAAAAACTGTTTTTT. It codes for CASSRFGGNEEKLFF.

V gene TRBV5-1 combines with J gene TRBJ2-3; D not resolved. There are 14 residues in the CDR3. Trimming removed 4 bases at V and 11 bases at J, with 20 bases between. The germline V gene encodes CDR1 SGHRS and CDR2 YFSETQ. CDR3 residues: CASSSLGGPVRQYF. The CDR3 DNA reads TGCGCCAGCAGCAGCTTAGGTGGGCCGGTAAGGCAGTATTTT. Full variable domain (rest looked up from reference TRBV5-1 and TRBJ2-3): KAGVTQTPRYLIKTRGQQVTLSCSPISGHRSVSWYQQTPGQGLQFLFEYFSETQRNKGNFPGRFSGRQFSNSRSEMNVSTLELGDSALYLCASSSLGGPVRQYFGPGTRLTVL.

This clone is a singleton in its sample. The chain couples TRBV2 to TRBJ1-1; D is perhaps TRBD1 (6 bases). Germline V CDR1 and CDR2: SNHLY, FYNNEI. V was shortened by 6 bases and J by 4 bases, with 15 bases between the two germline ends. The CDR3 contains 14 residues. CDR3 DNA sequence: TGTGCCAGCAGGAACAGGGATGGGACCACTGAAGCTTTCTTT. Translated, it gives CASRNRDGTTEAFF.

The sample holds a few counts of this clone. The chain joins TRBV7-2 to TRBJ1-2; unclear D gene. Germline V gene data show CDR1 as SGHTA and CDR2 as FQGNSA. Trimming took off 5 bases at V and 8 bases at J, with 24 bases between the two ends. The CDR3 has 16 residues. CDR3 region: CASSETPAGKPGGYTF. CDR3 DNA sequence: TGTGCCAGCAGCGAAACCCCCGCTGGGAAGCCGGGGGGCTACACCTTC.

The V gene is TRBV2, the J gene TRBJ1-4; 7 bases are shared with TRBD1. Germline V gene lookup returns CDR1 SNHLY and CDR2 FYNNEI. The CDR3 is 14 amino acids. The ends lost 4 bases at V and 5 bases at J; junction bases unmatched: 4. The CDR3 loop is CASSVQGWNEKLFF. DNA for the CDR3: TGTGCCAGCAGTGTACAGGGGTGGAATGAAAAACTGTTTTTT.

V and J are TRBV9 and TRBJ1-1, with 7 bases matching TRBD1. The length of the CDR3 is 15 residues. Germline V gene sequence: CDR1 SGDLS, CDR2 YYNGEE. V lost 4 bases to trimming and J lost 5 bases; unmatched junction nucleotides: 11. The CDR3 nucleotides are TGTGCCAGCAGCCCTGGCGGGACAGAGAATACTGAAGCTTTCTTT. This gives the protein CASSPGGTENTEAFF.

This clone was seen more than once but under ten times. V gene TRBV30 combines with J gene TRBJ2-7; unclear D gene. CDR3 length: 12 amino acids. CDR1 is GTSNPN and CDR2 is SVGIG in the germline V gene (reference sequence). V was shortened by 4 bases and J by 6 bases, with 13 bases between the two germline ends. Here the CDR3 DNA reads TGTGCCTGGAAAGCTTCCAGGTCCGAGCAGTACTTC. This gives the protein CAWKASRSEQYF.

V gene TRBV2 combines with J gene TRBJ2-4; possible D gene TRBD1, 7 bases. With 7 bases removed from V and 8 bases from J, the gap between germline ends came to 18 bases. There are 14 residues in the CDR3. Germline V gene sequence: CDR1 SNHLY, CDR2 FYNNEI. This CDR3 is CASKLGRGEDIQYF. CDR3 nucleotide sequence: TGTGCCAGCAAACTGGGCAGGGGGGAGGACATTCAGTACTTC. Variable domain in full (rest from reference TRBV2 and TRBJ2-4): EPEVTQTPSHQVTQMGQEVILRCVPISNHLYFYWYRQILGQKVEFLVSFYNNEISEKSEIFDDQFSVERPDGSNFTLKIRSTKLEDSAMYFCASKLGRGEDIQYFGAGTRLSVL.

This clone was counted a few times. V is TRBV25-1 and J is TRBJ2-1; TRBD1 matches at 8 bases. Trimming at V came to 6 bases and at J to 3 bases, leaving 7 bases not matched to a gene. The CDR3 loop spans 15 amino acids. Germline values: CDR1 MGHDK, CDR2 SYGVNS. CDR3 coding DNA: TGTGCCAGCAGCCCCCAGGACAGGGTCTACAATGAGCAGTTCTTC. Translation: CASSPQDRVYNEQFF.

The rearrangement uses TRBV5-1 and TRBJ2-7, with TRBD2 matching 9 bases. Per the germline V gene, CDR1 is SGHRS and CDR2 is YFSETQ. This CDR3 region has 16 residues. Trimming took 4 bases from V and 4 from J; bases not matched to a gene: 12. The CDR3 sequence is CASSDLAAGGPYEQYF. In nucleotides, the CDR3 is TGCGCCAGCAGCGACCTTGCCGCGGGGGGGCCGTACGAGCAGTACTTC.

This clone was found once. CDR3 loop: CASSVGQGLGEQYF. CDR3 DNA: TGTGCCAGCAGCGTAGGGCAGGGACTAGGCGAGCAGTACTTC. The V call is TRBV9, the J call TRBJ2-5, with 8 nucleotides matching TRBD2. The J call may be mistaken, given a closer DNA end match to TRBJ2-7. The CDR3 sequence is 14 residues long. Looked up from germline, CDR1 is SGDLS and CDR2 is YYNGEE.

The rearrangement joins TRBV7-9 to TRBJ1-1; TRBD1 aligns across 9 bases. Germline CDR1 reads SEHNR; CDR2 reads FQNEAQ (reference sequence). This CDR3 is built from 15 residues. V lost 4 bases and J lost 1; bases outside the gene matches: 4. This CDR3 reads CASSSKGQGNTEAFF. The CDR3 nucleotides read TGTGCCAGCAGCTCAAAGGGACAGGGGAACACTGAAGCTTTCTTT.

CDR3 in DNA: TGCAGCGTCCCCCAGGGCCTCAATTACGAGCAGTACTTC. Encoded protein: CSVPQGLNYEQYF. The chain carries TRBV29-1 and TRBJ2-7, with D maybe TRBD1 (5 bases). This CDR3 is built from 13 residues. Germline loops: CDR1 SQVTM, CDR2 ANQGSEA. The germline V and J ends were trimmed by 6 bases and 4 bases, with 16 bases remaining between them.

The chain couples TRBV15 to TRBJ1-4, with D perhaps matching TRBD1 (5 bases). V dropped 1 base and J dropped 7 bases, with 13 bases sitting between them. Looked up from germline, CDR1 is LNHNV and CDR2 is YYDKDF (reference sequence). CDR3 length equals 15 residues. Here the CDR3 reads CATSRGRGDIEKLFF. The CDR3 region has the DNA TGTGCCACCAGCAGAGGGAGGGGTGATATTGAAAAACTGTTTTTT. The complete variable domain, with remaining parts taken from reference TRBV15 and TRBJ1-4, reads DAMVIQNPRYQVTQFGKPVTLSCSQTLNHNVMYWYQQKSSQAPKLLFHYYDKDFNNEADTPDNFQSRRPNTSFCFLDIRSPGLGDTAMYLCATSRGRGDIEKLFFGSGTQLSVL.

J is TRBJ2-1 and V is TRBV7-9, with D maybe TRBD2 (6 bases). This CDR3 has 17 residues. Trimming left V 5 bases short and J 2 bases short, with 19 bases between. Per the germline V gene, CDR1 is SEHNR and CDR2 is FQNEAQ (reference sequence). The DNA of the CDR3 is TGTGCCAGCAGCGGGGAGGCCGACTTCACCACCTACAATGAGCAGTTCTTC. Translated: CASSGEADFTTYNEQFF.

V usage is TRBV28 and J usage is TRBJ2-5, with 7 bases identical to TRBD2. Germline V lookup: CDR1 MDHEN, CDR2 SYDVKM. The CDR3 has 14 amino acids. J gave up 5 bases and V 6 bases, and 9 bases lay outside the gene matches. The CDR3 DNA reads as TGTGCCAGCAGCCTCCGGGACTACGGGGAGACCCAGTACTTC. Amino acids: CASSLRDYGETQYF.

The V call is TRBV4-1, the J call TRBJ1-1; TRBD1 matches at 7 bases. The germline V gene has CDR1 MGHRA and CDR2 YSYEKL. J lost 8 bases, V lost 4 bases, and 19 bases had no gene match. CDR3 length: 17 residues. CDR3: CASSRTGAVLGRAEAFF. DNA of the CDR3: TGCGCCAGCAGCCGGACAGGCGCCGTCCTTGGGCGCGCGGAAGCTTTCTTT.

The CDR3 DNA reads TGTGCCAGTAGCCTCCGGGACTCACCAGAGACCCAGTACTTC. Residues: CASSLRDSPETQYF. V gene TRBV19 combines with J gene TRBJ2-5; possibly TRBD2 for D (6 bases). Trimming shortened V by 6 bases and J by 4 bases, and 15 bases separated the two germline ends. CDR3 length: 14 amino acids. CDR1 LNHDA and CDR2 SQIVND come from the germline V gene (reference sequence).

With respect to this clone: At one boundary the junction diverges from the germline segment, which might be a read error. The chain links TRBV7-9 to TRBJ2-1, with D maybe TRBD2 (6 bases). Looked up from germline, CDR1 is SEHNR and CDR2 is FQNEAQ (reference sequence). CDR3 size: 16 residues. The CDR3 DNA sequence: TGTTCCAGCAGTTCCCTGGGTTCTGGAGGGGCCAATGAGCAGTTCTTC. Its translation: CSSSSLGSGGANEQFF.

The J gene is TRBJ2-1, the V gene TRBV4-2, with D perhaps TRBD2 (7 bases). V was pared by 1 base and J by 7 bases, with 20 bases between. Germline V CDR1 and CDR2: LGHNA, YNFKEQ. This CDR3 spans 17 amino acids. Written as DNA, the CDR3 is TGTGCCAGCAGCCAAGTTGGAGGGGGGGCGGGTGGGAATGAGCAGTTCTTC. Protein: CASSQVGGGAGGNEQFF.

The rearrangement links TRBV19 to TRBJ1-2; the match to TRBD1 covers 8 bases. V gave up 7 bases and J gave up 8 bases; unmatched junction bases: 12. The CDR3 is 14 amino acids. Germline V gene data show CDR1 as LNHDA and CDR2 as SQIVND (reference sequence). CDR3 DNA sequence: TGTGCCAGTACCACAGGGGGGTCAGTTCGAGGCTACACCTTC. Translation: CASTTGGSVRGYTF.

The chain combines TRBV28 with TRBJ1-2; tentatively, D is TRBD1 (5 bases). The CDR3 runs 19 residues. The germline CDR1 and CDR2 sequences are MDHEN and SYDVKM. Trimming shortened V by 6 bases and J by 4 bases, and 30 bases separated the two germline ends. CDR3 in amino acids: CASRAGGAFFNRPSYGYTF. CDR3 coding DNA: TGTGCCAGCAGGGCCGGAGGGGCTTTCTTTAATCGCCCTAGCTATGGCTACACCTTC.

This clone was seen only once. V gene TRBV2 combines with J gene TRBJ1-2, with D tentatively TRBD1 (6 bases). Germline values: CDR1 SNHLY, CDR2 FYNNEI. Trimming took 7 bases from V and 4 from J, leaving 13 bases between them. CDR3 size: 13 residues. The CDR3 region has the DNA TGTGCCAGCACCTGGACAGTAAGCTATGGCTACACCTTC. It translates to CASTWTVSYGYTF.

A remark on this clone: At the DNA level, this CDR3 is encoded by other sequences in the same sample as well. The CDR3 DNA reads TGTGCCAGCAGCTCCGACTTTAGCTCCTACGAGCAGTACTTC. It specifies CASSSDFSSYEQYF. The chain has TRBV7-2 and TRBJ2-7, with no clear D. In germline, CDR1 is SGHTA, CDR2 FQGNSA. Trimming left V 4 bases short and J 0 bases short, with 10 bases between. This CDR3 spans 14 amino acids. The full variable domain, rest sourced from reference TRBV7-2 and TRBJ2-7, is GAGVSQSPSNKVTEKGKDVELRCDPISGHTALYWYRQSLGQGLEFLIYFQGNSAPDKSGLPSDRFSAERTGGSVSTLTIQRTQQEDSAVYLCASSSDFSSYEQYFGPGTRLTVT.

The CDR3 sequence is CAISESSGNTIYF. The CDR3 DNA sequence: TGTGCCATCAGTGAGTCCAGTGGAAACACCATATATTTT. The chain combines TRBV10-3 with TRBJ1-3, with D uncertain. This CDR3 has 13 amino acids. Germline CDR1 is ENHRY and CDR2 is SYGVKD. V shed 0 bases and J shed 3 bases, with 3 bases lying between them.